This T cell receptor (beta chain) stems from a study of control samples from healthy donors and cancer patients. This CDR3 is 14 amino acids long. Libraries were prepared by immunoSEQ multiplex PCR; TCRdb keeps only in-frame clonotypes and omits some of them. The data show tens of thousands of clones, approximately 84% seen once. This clone was seen a single time. The receptor comes from a woman aged 45-65 years in good health. The specimen was blood. This sequence joins TRBV21-1 and TRBJ1-6; TRBD1, as called in the table, went unchecked against the DNA. TRBV21-1 is noted as a pseudogene. The CDR3 loop is CASTGSSYNSPLHF. CDR3 nucleotides: TGTGCCAGCACAGGTAGCTCCTATAATTCACCCCTCCACTTT.